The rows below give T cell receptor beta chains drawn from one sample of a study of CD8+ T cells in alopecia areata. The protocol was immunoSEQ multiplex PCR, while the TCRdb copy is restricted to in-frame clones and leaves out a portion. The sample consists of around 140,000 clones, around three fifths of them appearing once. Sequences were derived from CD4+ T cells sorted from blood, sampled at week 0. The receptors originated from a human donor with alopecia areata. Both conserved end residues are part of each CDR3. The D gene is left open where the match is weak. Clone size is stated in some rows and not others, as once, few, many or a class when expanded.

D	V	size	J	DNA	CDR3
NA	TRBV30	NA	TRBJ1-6	TGTGCCTGGACTCGGGATCCCGGTAATTCACCCCTCCACTTT	CAWTRDPGNSPLHF
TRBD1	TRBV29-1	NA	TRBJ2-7	TGCAGCGTCGGGTCGGACAGGGCCTACGAGCAGTACTTC	CSVGSDRAYEQYF
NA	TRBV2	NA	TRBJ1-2	TGTGCCAGCATTGAAAGGGCTTTTTCAGCTTCTAACTATGGCTACACCTTC	CASIERAFSASNYGYTF
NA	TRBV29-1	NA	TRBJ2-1	TGCAGCGTTGAGAAAGCGGATGAGCAGTTCTTC	CSVEKADEQFF
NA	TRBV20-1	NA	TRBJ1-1	TGCAGTGCTAGATCAGGGGTTGAAGCTTTCTTT	CSARSGVEAFF
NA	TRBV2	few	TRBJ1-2	TGTGCCAGCAGTGAGGGCGGCTATGGCTACACCTTC	CASSEGGYGYTF
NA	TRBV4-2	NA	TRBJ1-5	TGTGCCAGCAGCCGGGACACTGATCAGCCCCAGCATTTT	CASSRDTDQPQHF
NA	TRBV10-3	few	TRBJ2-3	TGTGCCATCAGTGGGACTTCCACAGATACGCAGTATTTT	CAISGTSTDTQYF
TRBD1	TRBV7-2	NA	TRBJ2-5	TGTGCCAGCAGCTCGACAGACAGGGTGAAGACCCAGTACTTC	CASSSTDRVKTQYF
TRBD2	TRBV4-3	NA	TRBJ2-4	TGCGCCAGCAGCCAAGGCGAGCGGGGGGGCCTAGACATTCAGTACTTC	CASSQGERGGLDIQYF
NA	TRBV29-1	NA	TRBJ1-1	TGCAGCGTTGCCCTAGGGCTGAACACTGAAGCTTTCTTT	CSVALGLNTEAFF
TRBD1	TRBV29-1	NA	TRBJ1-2	TGCAGCCCATTGTTGTTCCTCCGGGACAGCTATGGCTACACCTTC	CSPLLFLRDSYGYTF
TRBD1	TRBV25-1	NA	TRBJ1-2	TGTGCCAGCAGTGAGATTGGACAGGGGGCTCTTAGCTACACCTTC	CASSEIGQGALSYTF
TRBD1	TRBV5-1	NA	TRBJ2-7	TGCGCCAGCAGCCCCGGACAGGGGCGGACCTACGAGCAGTACTTC	CASSPGQGRTYEQYF
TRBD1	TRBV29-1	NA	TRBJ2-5	TGCAGCGCTCGAGGGGGGACAGGGGCAGAGACCCAGTACTTC	CSARGGTGAETQYF
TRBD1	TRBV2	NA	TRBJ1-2	TGTGCCAGCAGTGCGGACAGGGGCCACTATGGCTACACCTTC	CASSADRGHYGYTF
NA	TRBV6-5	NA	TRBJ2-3	TGTGCCAGCAGTCGCGCTTGGAAGTCGGAGCAGTATTTT	CASSRAWKSEQYF
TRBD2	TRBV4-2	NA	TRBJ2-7	TGTGCCAGCAGCCAAGAGCTAGCGGGGGAGTTCTACGAGCAGTACTTC	CASSQELAGEFYEQYF
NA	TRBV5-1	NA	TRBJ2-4	TGCGCCAGCAGCTTGGATTCAGTACGTAAAAACATTCAGTACTTC	CASSLDSVRKNIQYF
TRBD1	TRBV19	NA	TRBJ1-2	TGTGCCAGTAGTATAGCACAGGGGGATCATGGCTACACCTTC	CASSIAQGDHGYTF
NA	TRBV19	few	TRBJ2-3	TGTGCCAGTAGTACCACCGGGACCACCTCAGGAGGGCAGTATTTT	CASSTTGTTSGGQYF
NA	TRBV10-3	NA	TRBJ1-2	TGTGCCATCAGTGAGGGGACAAGTAACTATGGCTACACCTTC	CAISEGTSNYGYTF
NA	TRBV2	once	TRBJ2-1	TGTGCCGGGTCTCGGGGCTACAATGAGCAGTTCTTC	CAGSRGYNEQFF
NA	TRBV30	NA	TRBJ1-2	TGTGCCTGGGAACCCTACAGGGAAGTAGGTGGCTACACCTTC	CAWEPYREVGGYTF
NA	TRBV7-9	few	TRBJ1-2	TGTGCCAGCAGCTTAGGGGAAGCGTACAGCTATGGCTACACCTTC	CASSLGEAYSYGYTF
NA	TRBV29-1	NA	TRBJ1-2	TGCAGCTCCAAAGGAGGATATGGCTACACCTTC	CSSKGGYGYTF
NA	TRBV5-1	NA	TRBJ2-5	TGCGCCAGCAGCTTGGGCGTGGGTCGGGAGACCCAGTACTTC	CASSLGVGRETQYF
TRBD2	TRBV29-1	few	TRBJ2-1	TGCAGCGTTGGGGCTAGCGGGGCCCCCTACCACAATGAGCAGTTCTTC	CSVGASGAPYHNEQFF
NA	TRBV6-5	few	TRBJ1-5	TGTGCCAGCAGTTATCGGCCAGGTTCTCAGCCCCAGCATTTT	CASSYRPGSQPQHF
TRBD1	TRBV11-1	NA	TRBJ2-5	TGTGCCAGCCGCACCGGGACAGGGGGAAAAGAGACCCAGTACTTC	CASRTGTGGKETQYF
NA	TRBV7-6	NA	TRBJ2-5	TGTGCCAGCAGCTTCTCGTCGCTAGTTGAGACCCAGTACTTC	CASSFSSLVETQYF
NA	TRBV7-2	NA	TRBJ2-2	TGTGCTACTTCGGGGGGCCCAAACACCGGGGAGCTGTTTTTT	CATSGGPNTGELFF
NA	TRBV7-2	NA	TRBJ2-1	TGTGCCAGCAGCCCACGCGGTGCGGATGAGCAGTTCTTC	CASSPRGADEQFF
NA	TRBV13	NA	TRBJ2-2	TGTGCCAGCAGCTCTCGCAGGGACACCGGGGAGCTGTTTTTT	CASSSRRDTGELFF
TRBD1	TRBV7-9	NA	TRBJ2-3	TGTGCCAGCAGCTTAGTGGGACAGGTCCCAGATACGCAGTATTTT	CASSLVGQVPDTQYF
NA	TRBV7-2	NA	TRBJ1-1	TGTGCCAGCAGCTTAGCGGCCAGGGACACTGAAGCTTTCTTT	CASSLAARDTEAFF
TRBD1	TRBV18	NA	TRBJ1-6	TGTGCCAGCTCACCCCAACAGGGGCAAGGTTCACCCCTCCACTTT	CASSPQQGQGSPLHF
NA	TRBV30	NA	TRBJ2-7	TGTGCCTGGAGTAACGGCCCCTACGAGCAGTACTTC	CAWSNGPYEQYF
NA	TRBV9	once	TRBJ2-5	TGTGCCAGCAGCGTAGGCCCGGGAGAGACCCAGTACTTC	CASSVGPGETQYF
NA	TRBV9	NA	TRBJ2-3	TGTGCCAGCAGCGTGGGAGGGGGGCTAGATACGCAGTATTTT	CASSVGGGLDTQYF
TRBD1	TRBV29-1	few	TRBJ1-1	TGCAGCGTTCGACCAGGGGGGATGAACACTGAAGCTTTCTTT	CSVRPGGMNTEAFF
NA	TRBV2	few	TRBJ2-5	TGTGCCAGCAGTGAGAGGGAGACCCAGTACTTC	CASSERETQYF
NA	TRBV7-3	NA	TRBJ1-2	TGTGCCAGCAGCTCCGGACAGAACTATGGCTACACCTTC	CASSSGQNYGYTF
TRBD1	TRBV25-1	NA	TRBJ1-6	TGTGCCAGCAGGGGGGGACCGGACAGGCTTAATTCACCCCTCCACTTT	CASRGGPDRLNSPLHF
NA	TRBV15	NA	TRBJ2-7	TGTGCCACCAGCAGAGATCTAGGATTAGCCTACGAGCAGTACTTC	CATSRDLGLAYEQYF
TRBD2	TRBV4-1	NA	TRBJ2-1	TGCGCCAGCAGCCACCCAAATCGAGCGGGGGGATTGGATGAGCAGTTCTTC	CASSHPNRAGGLDEQFF
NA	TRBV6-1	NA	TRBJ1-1	TGTGCCAGCAGTGAAGGTGCTCAATCGAGGGCTTTCTTT	CASSEGAQSRAFF
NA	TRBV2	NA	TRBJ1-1	TGTGCCAGCAAGGGGGAGGACGGGACTGAAGCTTTCTTT	CASKGEDGTEAFF
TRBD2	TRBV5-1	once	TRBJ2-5	TGCGCCAGCAGCGTACTTCTAGCGGCCCAAGAGACCCAGTACTTC	CASSVLLAAQETQYF